This T cell receptor (beta chain) comes out of a study of OX40 agonist ivuxolimab in advanced cancers. General notes on the study: Ivuxolimab was a fully human IgG2 agonistic monoclonal antibody targeting the costimulatory receptor OX40 (CD134). Intravenous ivuxolimab was administered to patients every 2 weeks at six dose levels: 0.01, 0.1, 0.3, 1.5, 3 and 10 mg/kg. Of the roughly 52 dose-escalation patients, hepatocellular carcinoma was present in around 19, melanoma in around 15, renal cell carcinoma in 9 and head and neck cancer in 9. A male proportion of around 83% and a mean age of approximately 58 years, ranging from roughly 23 to 79, were recorded for the dose-escalation cohort. Prior anti-PD-1, anti-PD-L1 or anti-CTLA-4 therapy was permitted, and about 40% of dose-escalation patients had received checkpoint inhibitors. Partial responses occurred in three dose-escalation patients, of whom one had hepatocellular carcinoma and two had cutaneous melanoma. Peripheral TCRbeta sequencing aimed to test whether ivuxolimab altered TCR sequence diversity and caused clonal T-cell expansion. The paper describes the monotherapy dose-escalation part (N of about 50 patients) of the phase I trial of ivuxolimab. Points the paper makes about the study in general: In the 0.1-3.0 mg/kg groups, partial responders were among the patients with the lowest normalized peripheral clonal expansion, particularly in CD8+ T cells. After ivuxolimab, expanded clones were on average more numerous among CD8+ T cells than among CD4+ T cells. Clonal expansion of both CD4+ and CD8+ blood T cells was observed from baseline to week 6 at doses 0.1 to 3.0 mg/kg. Low levels of normalized T-cell clonal expansion were also seen in some nonresponding patients. Antigen specificity was not determined for the clonally expanded peripheral T cells.

The trial excluded patients who had a history of autoimmune disease or were on systemic immunosuppression. Peripheral blood for TCR sequencing was collected from all dose cohorts at baseline, on cycle 4 day 1, and on cycle 7 day 1. The samples were drawn from a first-in-human, open-label, multicenter phase I dose-escalation trial of ivuxolimab. Adults with locally advanced or metastatic melanoma, renal cell, hepatocellular, or head and neck squamous cell carcinoma were enrolled in the trial. Before TCR sequencing, CD4+ T cells and CD8+ T cells from peripheral blood were sorted into separate populations. About this clone itself: Its antigen specificity is not known. Base qualities were left out, and no much larger clone turns up one base away.

For CDR1 and CDR2, the germline V gene (reference sequence) lists MNHEY and SMNVEV. V gives up 5 bases and J gives up 2 bases, and the segment between their germline ends measures 9 bases. From the cysteine through the phenylalanine, the CDR3 covers 13 amino acids. Only the CDR3 portion is preserved as DNA: 39 bases, with reading frame beginning at the first base. For sequencing of the TCRbeta CDR3 region, genomic DNA was extracted from the sorted cells. The immunoSEQ Assay was used to sequence the TCRbeta CDR3 regions. TCRdb's version of the immuneACCESS table is confined to in-frame rearrangements and falls short of the full clone set. An unresolved V gene accounts for under half of the shortfall where checked; the remainder is of unknown origin. In all, the sample holds over 55,000 clones, and around 90% of those were seen once. The leading ten clones occupy 3% to 4% of the sample.

Sample: CD4+ or CD8+ T cells sorted from blood, taken in a trial of the OX40 agonist ivuxolimab. The rearranged segments are TRBV27 and TRBJ2-5, with the D gene too uncertain to name. The TCR was taken from an adult with an advanced solid tumor such as melanoma, head and neck, liver or kidney cancer. The CDR3 is CASSLRPQETQYF. In nucleotide form, the sequence is TGTGCCAGCAGTCTCAGGCCTCAAGAGACCCAGTACTTC.